This T cell receptor beta chain is from a study of blood T cell repertoires in COVID-19. On the study more broadly: Some COVID-19 samples were acute and others convalescent; all came from the United States, Italy and Spain. PBMCs, B-cell-depleted T cells, or T cells provided the cDNA or gDNA that made up the material.

In germline, CDR1 is SGHVS, CDR2 FQNEAQ. The CDR3 contains 15 residues. Trimming stripped 5 bases from V and 0 bases from J, with 11 bases between. Authors' processing steps: It was from reference gene primer amplification that nucleated cell counts were estimated. Measured with immunoSEQ multiplex PCR; TCRdb has only the in-frame clones, and not every one. The DNA was the basis for D and trimming; V, J and clone size are from that table. The data contain over 150,000 clones, around 85% of them singletons. The material sequenced was peripheral blood. The TCR sequence derives from a woman aged 45-65 years with acute or convalescent COVID-19. The J gene is TRBJ1-3, the V gene TRBV7-8; D not resolved. The CDR3 protein is CASSLGGHSGNTIYF. Written as DNA, the CDR3 is TGTGCCAGCAGCCTAGGAGGCCACTCTGGAAACACCATATATTTT.